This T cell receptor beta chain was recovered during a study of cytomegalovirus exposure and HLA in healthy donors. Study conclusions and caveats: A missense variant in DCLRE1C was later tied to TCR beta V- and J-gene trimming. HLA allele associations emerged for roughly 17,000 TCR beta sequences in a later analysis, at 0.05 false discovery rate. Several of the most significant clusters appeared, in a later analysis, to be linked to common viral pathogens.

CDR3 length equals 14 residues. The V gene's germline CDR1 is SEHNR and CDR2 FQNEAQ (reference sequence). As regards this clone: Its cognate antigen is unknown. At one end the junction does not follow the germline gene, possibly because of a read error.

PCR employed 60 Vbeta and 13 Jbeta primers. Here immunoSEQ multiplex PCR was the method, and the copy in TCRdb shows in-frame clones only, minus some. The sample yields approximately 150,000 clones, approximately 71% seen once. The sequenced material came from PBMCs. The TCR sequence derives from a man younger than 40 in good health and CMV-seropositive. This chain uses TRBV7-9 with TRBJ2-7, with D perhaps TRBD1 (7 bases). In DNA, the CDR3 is TGTTCCAGCAGCTTAGGAGGGACAGCCTACGAGCAGTACTTC. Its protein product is CSSSLGGTAYEQYF.